This T cell receptor (beta chain) stems from a study of cytomegalovirus exposure and HLA in healthy donors (TCRdb year 2017). Broadly, across the study: According to an earlier analysis of several hundred of the donors, about 179 million T cells yielded roughly 110 million unique TCR beta sequences and 276 Gb of sequence data. The T cell repertoires of 670 or so subjects were profiled by immunosequencing and related to cytomegalovirus serostatus. The later analysis used no new phenotypic data to find candidate immune exposures, relying instead on TCR beta sequences and their occurrence across donors. A later analysis re-examined previously published TCR beta repertoires from 500 to 700 donors and added high-resolution HLA genotyping to investigate patterns of TCR occurrence. A separate validation cohort of 100 to 150 different subjects was used in addition to the approximately 640-subject first cohort. Both class I and class II loci were covered by HLA typing, at four-digit resolution. Roughly five DR-DQ haplotypes were handled as single units for association and clustering, since linkage in the cohort was strong. Typing coverage differed by locus: A, B, C, DRB1 and DQB1 were typed in roughly 620-640 donors, DQA1 in about 560, DPA1 in some 570, and DPB1 in 400 to 480. In an earlier analysis of roughly 580 of the donors, high-throughput TCR beta sequencing was used to judge whether each TCR beta V gene segment behaved as functional or pseudogenic. Around 300 gigabases of sequencing data and around 87 million unique TCR sequences were included in an early release covering roughly 600 HLA-typed donors. Alongside the repertoire data, information on donor age, sex, ethnicity and CMV serostatus was compiled. The study aimed to test whether cataloging public T cell receptors could reveal signatures of past pathogen exposure. The genetic ancestry cluster associated with self-reported Caucasian donors included 65% to 90% of the 398 genotyped donors. A later genetic analysis used genome-wide SNP genotypes for about three fifths of the 666 donors, treating that subset as a discovery cohort. Among 398 genotyped donors of the cohort, an average of 235,054 unique TCR beta nucleotide sequences were sequenced per donor, around 20% of them non-productive. To predict cytomegalovirus infection status, the study brought together high-throughput TCR immunosequencing, statistical association of individual TCRs with disease status, and machine learning. Every repertoire in the discovery cohort had been generated on one and the same sequencing platform. Results and caveats for the whole study, not just this receptor: The only immune exposure information available for the cohort was CMV serostatus. Cytomegalovirus status was reported to be diagnosed by the classifier with high specificity and sensitivity in both the original and validation cohorts. A later genetic analysis associated a missense DCLRE1C variant with V-gene and J-gene trimming of TCR beta chains, and an independent cohort replicated the association. A later analysis found that HLA-associated TCR beta chains were more clonally expanded and had lower generation probabilities than equally common non-associated chains. A cluster of highly shared sequence variants was judged likely to represent a technical artifact of the sequencing pipeline. Correlated functional status among segregating V segments might be attributable to linkage disequilibrium, but an unknown experimental factor could not be ruled out. A further reported finding was that TCR beta sequences accurately predicted the HLA-A and HLA-B alleles for most subjects in the first cohort. Roughly uniform sequencing depth across donors was assumed in presence/absence analyses, although this assumption may not hold. A later analysis associated 17,000 or so TCR beta sequences with specific HLA alleles at a false discovery rate of 0.05. Across donors, most TCR sequences were observed very rarely, whereas some public TCRs were present in many individuals. According to a later analysis, parvovirus B19, influenza, CMV and Epstein-Barr virus appeared linked to several top co-occurrence clusters. In a later analysis, most CMV-associated TCR beta chains were found to appear HLA-restricted, with HLA associations seemingly driven largely by CMV exposure. Compared with the roughly 600-donor mean, donors in an Asian-associated ancestry cluster had fewer N-insertions in productive TCRs, according to a later genetic analysis. Three of the identified cytomegalovirus-associated TCR beta chains were confirmed in vitro to be specific for cytomegalovirus antigens. Because the 87-base-pair reads could not distinguish some IMGT-functional V segments, including TRBV6-2 and TRBV6-3, those segments were excluded. Strong co-occurrence of HLA alleles, especially DR and DQ, made assigning TCR associations to individual alleles difficult. The authors suggested that the approach could potentially be extended to other disease states and immunological phenotypes. Because counts were too low, roughly 18 rarely observed V segments, including chromosome 9 orphons, were left out of the earlier analysis of some 640 of the donors. Broadly in line with IMGT annotations, most TCR beta V segments showed up in productive rearrangements about 87% or about 30% of the time in an earlier analysis of under 700 of the donors. Only TCR beta chains were sequenced in this cohort, and the absence of alpha or paired-chain data limited detectable features. In a later analysis, TCR association rates were found to vary across HLA loci, with the most associated TCRs seen for DRB1 alleles and the fewest for HLA-C alleles. Because HLA typing was unavailable for some donors at each locus, only the typed subset was used in association tests. A total of roughly 160 TCR beta chains were listed by the study as associated with cytomegalovirus.

This clone was recorded only once. Its antigen is not yet known. Base qualities are missing; no much larger clone stands one base away. The cohort consisted of approximately 690 healthy bone marrow donors. At the time of sampling, every cohort member was nominally healthy, though immune exposures that went unrecorded were likely present. The donor was CMV seronegative and belonged to the group of around 350 seronegative cohort members. Every donor gave a peripheral blood sample, and the peripheral blood mononuclear cells from that sample were used for TCR beta sequencing. Genomic DNA was extracted from the blood cell samples with the Qiagen DNeasy Blood Extraction Kit. Library preparation used the immunoSEQ multiplex PCR assay. For the multiplex PCR, a mixture combining 60 forward primers for TCR Vbeta segments and 13 reverse primers for TCR Jbeta segments was used. The CDR3 region of rearranged TCR beta genes was amplified from genomic DNA by a multiplex PCR assay. The Illumina HiSeq System was used to sequence the amplified TCR beta libraries as 87-base-pair reads. As for the authors' bioinformatics: In a later analysis, tens of millions of unique TCR beta chains were counted across the approximately 670 repertoires, and some 10 million of these chains were shared by at least two donors. To remove PCR and sequencing errors, raw reads were error-corrected and collapsed into unique sequences using a nearest-neighbor algorithm that merged closely related sequences. To assign V, D and J gene segments, CDR3 sequences were aligned to IMGT reference sequences. For a sequence to be retained, a match of at least six nucleotides to both a V gene segment and a J gene segment was required. A rearrangement counted as productive if the CDR3 had no stop codons and remained in frame with V and J, and every other rearrangement counted as non-productive. CDR3 was defined by IMGT convention, running from the second conserved V-encoded cysteine to the conserved J-encoded phenylalanine. The earlier analysis of 500 to 650 of the donors excluded any sequence lacking an unambiguous match to a single V gene segment. In an earlier analysis of approximately 590 of the donors, a V segment was called functional when productive rearrangements were above 56.7%, and segregating when the standard deviation between donors exceeded 5%. A statistical classification framework was built for diagnosing cytomegalovirus status from the catalog of TCR beta chain sequences. V and J gene assignment, in a later analysis, came from comparing TCR nucleotide sequences with IMGT/GENE-DB human TR gene sequences. Using the TCRdist pipeline, a later analysis assigned CDR3 sequences along with most-parsimonious VDJ recombination scenarios. A later analysis defined each TCR beta chain by its CDR3 amino acid sequence plus V-gene family, and excluded reads lacking a unique V-gene family. A later analysis removed several hundred highly shared, low-generation-probability nucleotide sequences to deal with suspected cross-contamination and a sequencing artifact. A later analysis calculated a clonal expansion index for each public chain from normalized within-repertoire ranks of inferred template counts. In a later analysis, generation probabilities were computed using a VDJ recombination model fitted to out-of-frame rearrangements, and the results were checked against IGoR. A later analysis scored TCR-TCR, TCR-HLA and TCR-CMV co-occurrence with hypergeometric tests, applying a repertoire-size bias correction to TCR pairs. To estimate false discovery rates, a later analysis permuted the HLA or CMV assignments 20 times. In a later analysis, co-occurring TCRs were grouped using DBSCAN, and TCRdist sequence similarity was added for clustering within HLA-allele-positive subsets. Co-occurrence clustering excluded repertoires with fewer than 30,000 or more than 120,000 public chains, plus five with anomalous nucleotide sharing. The source is immuneACCESS, and TCRdb retained only in-frame sequences with V and J called. Part of the clones is not carried over; for the studies checked, unresolved V genes explain less than half of this, and the remainder is unexplained. That table gives V, J and clone size, and the DNA gave D and trimming. Counted in this sample were roughly 150,000 clones; roughly 81% of them appeared once. The ten largest clonotypes hold roughly 2.4% of the sample.

V trim: 4 bases; J trim: 0 bases; unmatched bases: 3. From a lookup of the germline V gene, CDR1 and CDR2 are SGHTA and FQGNSA. From cysteine to phenylalanine, the CDR3 is 16 amino acids long. Just CDR3 DNA is preserved here, 48 bases in frame from base 1. Specimen: PBMCs. The rearranged segments are TRBV7-2 and TRBJ2-3, with TRBD2 identical over 11 junction bases. The receptor was derived from a woman in her late teens or twenties in good health and CMV-seronegative. The sequenced DNA is TGTGCCAGCAGCTCAACTAGCGGGGGAAGCACAGATACGCAGTATTTT. This is translated as CASSSTSGGSTDTQYF.